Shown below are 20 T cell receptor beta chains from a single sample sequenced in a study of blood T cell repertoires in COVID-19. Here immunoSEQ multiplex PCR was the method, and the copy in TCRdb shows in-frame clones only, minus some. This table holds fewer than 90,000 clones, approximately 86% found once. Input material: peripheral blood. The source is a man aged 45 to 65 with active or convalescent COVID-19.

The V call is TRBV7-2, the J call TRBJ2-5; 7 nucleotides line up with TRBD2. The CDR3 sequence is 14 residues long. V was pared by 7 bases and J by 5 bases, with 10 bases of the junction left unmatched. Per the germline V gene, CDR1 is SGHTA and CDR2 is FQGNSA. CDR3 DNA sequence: TGTGCCAGCACTCTCGGGGGGAGCGGGGAGACCCAGTACTTC. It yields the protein CASTLGGSGETQYF.

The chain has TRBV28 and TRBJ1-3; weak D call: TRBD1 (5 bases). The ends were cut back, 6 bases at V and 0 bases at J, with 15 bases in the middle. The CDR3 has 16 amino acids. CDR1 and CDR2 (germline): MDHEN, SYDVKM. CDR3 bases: TGTGCCAGCAGCCCCACCAGGGCAGACTCTGGAAACACCATATATTTT. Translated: CASSPTRADSGNTIYF.

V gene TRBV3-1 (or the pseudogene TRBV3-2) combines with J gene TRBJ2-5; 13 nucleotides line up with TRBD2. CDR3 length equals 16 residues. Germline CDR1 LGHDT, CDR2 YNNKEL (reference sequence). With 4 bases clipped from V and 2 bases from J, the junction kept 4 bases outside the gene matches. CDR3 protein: CASSLLTSGGQETQYF. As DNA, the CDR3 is TGTGCCAGCAGCCTACTGACTAGCGGGGGGCAAGAGACCCAGTACTTC.

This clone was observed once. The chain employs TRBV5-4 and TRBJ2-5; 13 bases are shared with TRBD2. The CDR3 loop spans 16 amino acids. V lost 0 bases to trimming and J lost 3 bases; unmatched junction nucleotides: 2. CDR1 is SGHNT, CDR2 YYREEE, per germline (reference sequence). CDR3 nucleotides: TGTGCCAGCAGCTTGGCCGGACTAGCGGGGGAAGAGACCCAGTACTTC. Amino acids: CASSLAGLAGEETQYF.

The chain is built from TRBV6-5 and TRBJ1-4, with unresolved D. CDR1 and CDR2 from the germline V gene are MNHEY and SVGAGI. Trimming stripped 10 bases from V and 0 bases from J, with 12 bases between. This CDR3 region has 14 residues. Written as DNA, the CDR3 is TGTGCCACCCCAAACGGAGCAACTAATGAAAAACTGTTTTTT. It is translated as CATPNGATNEKLFF.

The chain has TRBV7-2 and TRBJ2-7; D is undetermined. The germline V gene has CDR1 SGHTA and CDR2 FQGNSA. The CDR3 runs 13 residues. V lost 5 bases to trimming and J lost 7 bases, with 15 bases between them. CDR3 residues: CASSPARTREQYF. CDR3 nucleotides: TGTGCCAGCAGCCCTGCCCGAACGAGAGAGCAGTACTTC.

The CDR3 here is CAISSGTGGLETQYF. The CDR3 nucleotides are TGTGCCATCAGTTCCGGGACAGGGGGCCTTGAGACCCAGTACTTC. This sequence joins TRBV10-3 and TRBJ2-5; 12 bases are a match to TRBD1. The germline CDR1 and CDR2 sequences are ENHRY and SYGVKD. The CDR3 length is 15 residues. The J segment lost 5 bases and the V segment lost 5 bases, leaving 6 bases of the junction unmatched.

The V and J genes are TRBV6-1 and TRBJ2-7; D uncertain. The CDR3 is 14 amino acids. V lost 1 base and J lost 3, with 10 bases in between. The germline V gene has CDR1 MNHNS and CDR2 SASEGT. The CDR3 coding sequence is TGTGCCAGCAGTGAAGATTCCTATCGCTACGAGCAGTACGTC. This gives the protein CASSEDSYRYEQYV.

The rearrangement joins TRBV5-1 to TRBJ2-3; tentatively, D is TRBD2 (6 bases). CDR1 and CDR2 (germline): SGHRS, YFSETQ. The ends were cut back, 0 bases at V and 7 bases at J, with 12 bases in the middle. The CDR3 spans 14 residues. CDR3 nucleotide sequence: TGCGCCAGCAGCTTGGCCTTGGAGGGCAATACGCAGTATTTT. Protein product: CASSLALEGNTQYF. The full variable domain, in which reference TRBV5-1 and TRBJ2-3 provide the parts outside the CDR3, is KAGVTQTPRYLIKTRGQQVTLSCSPISGHRSVSWYQQTPGQGLQFLFEYFSETQRNKGNFPGRFSGRQFSNSRSEMNVSTLELGDSALYLCASSLALEGNTQYFGPGTRLTVL.

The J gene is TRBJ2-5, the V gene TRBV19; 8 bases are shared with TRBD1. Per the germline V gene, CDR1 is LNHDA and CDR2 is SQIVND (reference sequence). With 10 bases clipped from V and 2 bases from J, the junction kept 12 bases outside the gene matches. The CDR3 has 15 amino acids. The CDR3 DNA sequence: TGTGCCACCAAACCGACAGGGGTCATACAAGAGACCCAGTACTTC. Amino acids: CATKPTGVIQETQYF.

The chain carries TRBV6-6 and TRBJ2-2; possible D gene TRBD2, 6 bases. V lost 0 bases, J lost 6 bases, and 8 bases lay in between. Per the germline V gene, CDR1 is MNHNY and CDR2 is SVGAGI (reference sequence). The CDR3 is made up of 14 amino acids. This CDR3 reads CASSYSAGSGELFF. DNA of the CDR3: TGTGCCAGCAGTTACTCGGCGGGGTCCGGGGAGCTGTTTTTT.

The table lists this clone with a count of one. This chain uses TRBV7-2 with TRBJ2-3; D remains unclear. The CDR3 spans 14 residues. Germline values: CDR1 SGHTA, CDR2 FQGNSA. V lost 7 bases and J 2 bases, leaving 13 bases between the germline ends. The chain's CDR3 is CASTNRQATDTQYF. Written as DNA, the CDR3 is TGTGCCAGCACCAACCGCCAGGCCACAGATACGCAGTATTTT.

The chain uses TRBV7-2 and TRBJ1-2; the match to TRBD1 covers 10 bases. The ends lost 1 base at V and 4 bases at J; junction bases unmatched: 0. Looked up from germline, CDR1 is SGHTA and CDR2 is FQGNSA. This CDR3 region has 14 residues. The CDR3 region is CASSLGDRGYGYTF. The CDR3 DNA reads TGTGCCAGCAGCTTAGGGGACAGGGGCTATGGCTACACCTTC. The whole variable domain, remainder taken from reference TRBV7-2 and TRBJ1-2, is GAGVSQSPSNKVTEKGKDVELRCDPISGHTALYWYRQSLGQGLEFLIYFQGNSAPDKSGLPSDRFSAERTGGSVSTLTIQRTQQEDSAVYLCASSLGDRGYGYTFGSGTRLTVV.

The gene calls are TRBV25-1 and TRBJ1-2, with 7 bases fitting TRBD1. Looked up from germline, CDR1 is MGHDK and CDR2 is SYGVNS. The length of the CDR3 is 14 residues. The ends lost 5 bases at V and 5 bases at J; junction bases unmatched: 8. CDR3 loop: CASSTRGIQYGYTF. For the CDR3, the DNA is TGTGCCAGCAGTACCAGGGGGATTCAATATGGCTACACCTTC.

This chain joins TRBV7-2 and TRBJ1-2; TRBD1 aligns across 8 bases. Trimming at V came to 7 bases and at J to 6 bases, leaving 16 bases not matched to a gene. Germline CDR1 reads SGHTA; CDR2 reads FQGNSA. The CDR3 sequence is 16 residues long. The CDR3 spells CASNSGTGSYTDGYTF. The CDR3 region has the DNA TGTGCCAGCAACTCCGGGACAGGATCCTATACGGATGGCTACACCTTC.

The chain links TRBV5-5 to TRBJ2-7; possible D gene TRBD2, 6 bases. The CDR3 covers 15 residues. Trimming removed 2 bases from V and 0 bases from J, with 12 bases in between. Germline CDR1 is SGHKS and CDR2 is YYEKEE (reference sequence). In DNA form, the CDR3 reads TGTGCCAGCAGCTTAAGTCTAGCGAGCTCCTACGAGCAGTACGTC. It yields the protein CASSLSLASSYEQYV.

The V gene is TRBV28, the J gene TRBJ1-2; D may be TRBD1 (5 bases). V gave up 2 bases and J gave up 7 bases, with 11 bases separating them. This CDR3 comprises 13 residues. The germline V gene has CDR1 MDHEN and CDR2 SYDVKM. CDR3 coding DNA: TGTGCCAGCAGTTTAATCGGGGGTACTGGCTACACCTTC. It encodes CASSLIGGTGYTF.

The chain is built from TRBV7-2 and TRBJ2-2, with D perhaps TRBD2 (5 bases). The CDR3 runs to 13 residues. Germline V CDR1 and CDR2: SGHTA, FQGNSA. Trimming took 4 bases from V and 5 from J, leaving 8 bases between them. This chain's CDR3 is CASSSPGTGELFF. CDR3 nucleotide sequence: TGTGCCAGCAGCTCCCCGGGAACCGGGGAGCTGTTTTTT.

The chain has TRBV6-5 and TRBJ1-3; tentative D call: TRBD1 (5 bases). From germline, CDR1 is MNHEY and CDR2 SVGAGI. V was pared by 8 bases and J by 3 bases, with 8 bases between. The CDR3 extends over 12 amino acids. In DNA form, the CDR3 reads TGTGCCAGCGGGGGGGATGGAAACACCATATATTTT. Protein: CASGGDGNTIYF.

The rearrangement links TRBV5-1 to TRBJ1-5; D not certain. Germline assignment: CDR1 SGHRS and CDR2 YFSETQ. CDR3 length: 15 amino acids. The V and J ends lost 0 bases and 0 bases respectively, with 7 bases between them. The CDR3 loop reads CASSLDGHSNQPQHF. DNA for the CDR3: TGCGCCAGCAGCTTGGACGGTCATAGCAATCAGCCCCAGCATTTT.